Described below is a single T cell receptor (beta chain) sequence and its context. In the study's own analysis: Filtering differed for immunoSEQ, which gave only junction sequences without quality scores. Using immunoSEQ multiplex PCR, the repertoire was profiled, and TCRdb retains in-frame clones only, with some absent. V and J calls and clone size are copied from that table; D and trimming were computed from the DNA. The sample has roughly 700,000 clones; about 74% are singletons. The sample comes from a study of shared clonotypes between healthy human individuals. The overall study: A few men and a couple of women, aged 18 to 49, were donors. Used for every donor were three CD4 naive, three CD4 memory, two CD8 naive and one CD8 memory plate.

The TCR sequence derives from a young woman in good health. The sequenced sample consisted of memory CD4+ T cells sorted from blood. As to subset: CD45RA-negative fraction.

CDR3 nucleotides: TGTGCCAGCAGCCTACAGCCCTTTTGGCAGTTCTTC. Its translation is CASSLQPFWQFF. The chain joins TRBV7-9 to TRBJ2-1; no definite D call. CDR1 and CDR2 from the germline V gene are SEHNR and FQNEAQ (reference sequence). This CDR3 spans 12 amino acids. Trimming stripped 5 bases from V and 12 bases from J, with 14 bases between.